The 8 T cell receptor beta chains in this list originate from one sample, sequenced in a study of blood T cells in healthy people across ages. With a J-beta primer mix and a sample-barcoded 5' primer, a second PCR ran 7 to 11 cycles. A single record per CDR3 protein comes from TCRdb applying MiXCR to the 5' RACE reads. The repertoire holds around 600,000 distinct CDR3 sequences, 45% to 55% seen once, with about 26% in the top ten. Material for sequencing was blood. These receptor sequences come from an elderly man in good health.

This chain joins TRBV29-1 and TRBJ2-1; D gene uncertain. Trimming took 2 bases from V and 7 from J, leaving 12 bases between them. CDR1 is SQVTM, CDR2 ANQGSEA, per germline. The CDR3 extends over 13 amino acids. CDR3 sequence reads: CSVETPDRNEQFF. CDR3 DNA sequence: TGCAGCGTTGAAACACCGGACCGAAATGAGCAGTTCTTC.

The chain carries TRBV29-1 and TRBJ2-7, with 7 bases lining up with TRBD2. The CDR3 consists of 13 residues. The trim removed 6 bases at V and 3 bases at J, leaving 8 bases unmatched. Germline CDR1 SQVTM, CDR2 ANQGSEA. The CDR3 coding sequence is TGCAGCGTCCGGGGGGATAGAAACTACGAGCAGTACTTC. Protein: CSVRGDRNYEQYF.

V and J are TRBV29-1 and TRBJ2-3; 9 nucleotides line up with TRBD2. The CDR3 has 14 residues. Germline V gives CDR1 SQVTM, CDR2 ANQGSEA. Trimming cost V 4 bases and J 6 bases; bases outside gene matches: 8. The CDR3 protein is CSVVGSGGWDTQYF. The CDR3, as DNA: TGCAGCGTTGTCGGTAGCGGGGGATGGGATACGCAGTATTTT.

The genes are TRBV28 and TRBJ1-1; D gene uncertain. V was cut by 2 bases and J by 5 bases, with 12 bases left in between. The CDR3 is made up of 14 amino acids. From germline, CDR1 is MDHEN and CDR2 SYDVKM. The CDR3 DNA sequence: TGTGCCAGCAGTTTAGGGCAAACGGGGACTGAAGCTTTCTTT. It is translated as CASSLGQTGTEAFF.

This clonotype was detected only a few times. The gene calls are TRBV5-4 and TRBJ2-7; 7 nucleotides align to TRBD2. Germline V gene lookup returns CDR1 SGHNT and CDR2 YYREEE (reference sequence). The trim removed 3 bases at V and 2 bases at J, leaving 5 bases unmatched. The CDR3 loop spans 14 amino acids. CDR3 sequence reads: CASSYSGGPYEQYF. The CDR3 DNA reads as TGTGCCAGCAGCTACTCGGGAGGTCCCTACGAGCAGTACTTC.

This clonotype appeared a few times. V is TRBV5-1 and J is TRBJ2-5; D uncertain. The CDR3 contains 12 residues. V was shortened by 2 bases and J by 3 bases, with 5 bases between the two germline ends. Per germline, CDR1 SGHRS and CDR2 YFSETQ. The CDR3 reads CASSFPEETQYF. In DNA form, the CDR3 reads TGCGCCAGCAGCTTCCCTGAAGAGACCCAGTACTTC.

The rearrangement joins TRBV20-1 to TRBJ2-1; 15 bases are shared with TRBD2. Germline lookup yields CDR1 DFQATT and CDR2 SNEGSKA (reference sequence). This CDR3 has 19 amino acids. Trimming cost V 1 base and J 6 bases; bases outside gene matches: 13. CDR3 loop: CSARATGLAGGPGGNEQFF. As DNA, the CDR3 is TGCAGTGCTAGAGCCACTGGACTAGCGGGAGGGCCGGGGGGCAATGAGCAGTTCTTC.

J is TRBJ1-2 and V is TRBV20-1; TRBD1 is a possible D gene (6 bases). Germline CDR1 and CDR2: DFQATT and SNEGSKA (reference sequence). Trimming cost V 6 bases and J 4 bases, with 18 bases left between them. The CDR3 extends over 14 amino acids. The CDR3 DNA sequence: TGCAGTGCCCCAGAAAGGGGGGGTGGCTATGGCTACACCTTC. It translates to CSAPERGGGYGYTF.